This T cell receptor (beta chain) was found in a study of T-cell memory formation after mild COVID-19. Regarding the study as a whole: Most CD4+ clones that shrank were in CM and EM, while CD8+ ones turned up in EMRA. Clones contracting over day 15 to 85 were CD4/CD8 balanced, with later expanders leaning CD4+.

This clonotype was observed a handful of times. Its cognate antigen is unknown. From the 5' RACE reads, TCRdb called clonotypes with MiXCR, one entry per CDR3 protein. The sample contains about 390,000 distinct CDR3 sequences, approximately 21% of which appear only once. There are 16 residues in the CDR3. V lost 5 bases, J lost 0 bases, and 14 bases lay in between. The germline V gene encodes CDR1 SGHVS and CDR2 FNYEAQ. The clonotype was recovered from an adult woman who had mild COVID-19 (a few samples of this study predate the infection). Cell type and time point are not known. Sequencing was performed on PBMCs or a T cell subset sorted from them (not recorded which). The rearrangement joins TRBV7-6 to TRBJ2-1, with D perhaps matching TRBD1 (6 bases). CDR3 DNA sequence: TGTGCCAGCAGCCGATCTCAGGGGAGCTCCTACAATGAGCAGTTCTTC. The encoded protein is CASSRSQGSSYNEQFF.